This T cell receptor (beta chain) appears in the sequencing data of a study of shared T cell receptors in the human thymus. Method: immunoSEQ multiplex PCR; TCRdb's copy keeps in-frame clones and lacks some. The table has 600,000 to 900,000 clones, 80% to 90% seen once. The CDR3 contains 14 residues. The V and J ends lost 4 bases and 7 bases, in that order; junction bases with no gene match: 8. Germline CDR1 and CDR2: MDHEN and SYDVKM. The same sample was also studied in work on human thymus T cells.

The chain is built from TRBV28 and TRBJ2-7; 9 positions match TRBD1. This receptor was obtained from a girl in the first two years of life with a congenital heart defect. Specimen: thymocytes. CDR3 nucleotides: TGTGCCAGCAGTTATAGGGTTGGACAGGGGGAGCAGTACTTC. Translated, it gives CASSYRVGQGEQYF.